The rows below give T cell receptor beta chains drawn from one sample of a study of blood T cell repertoires in COVID-19. Using immunoSEQ multiplex PCR, the repertoire was profiled, and TCRdb retains in-frame clones only, with some absent. The table includes about 180,000 clones, about four fifths detected once. Input material: peripheral blood. Receptors were obtained from a human donor in a cohort sampled during active COVID-19. The conserved cysteine and the conserved F or W are not part of the CDR3 here. The order of the fields is clone size, J gene, V gene, CDR3 protein. Where a row states a size, it is once, few, many or the class of an expanded clone; other rows omit it.

size: -
J: TRBJ2-5
V: TRBV29-1
CDR3: SVDGVLSGRQTQY

size: -
J: TRBJ1-5
V: TRBV6-5
CDR3: ASSRQGNGNQPQH

size: -
J: TRBJ2-7
V: TRBV6-5
CDR3: ASGLRDSSYEQY

size: -
J: TRBJ2-1
V: TRBV6-5
CDR3: ASSYSGTGAPNEQF

size: -
J: TRBJ1-3
V: TRBV5-4
CDR3: ASSWDGTGVGNTIY

size: -
J: TRBJ1-2
V: TRBV3-1/TRBV3-2
CDR3: ASSQREDYGYT

size: -
J: TRBJ2-5
V: TRBV3-1/TRBV3-2
CDR3: ASSQDVSGGKTQY

size: -
J: TRBJ1-4
V: TRBV19
CDR3: ASRREGTSEKLF

size: -
J: TRBJ2-6
V: TRBV19
CDR3: ASSIDHGRAGANVLT

size: -
J: TRBJ1-2
V: TRBV5-1
CDR3: ASSLGTRGGYT

size: -
J: TRBJ2-1
V: TRBV4-2
CDR3: ASSVGGLYNEQF

size: -
J: TRBJ2-5
V: TRBV3-1/TRBV3-2
CDR3: ASSQDLAGLQETQY

size: once
J: TRBJ2-1
V: TRBV15
CDR3: ATSMEGQAYNEQF

size: -
J: TRBJ1-4
V: TRBV13
CDR3: ASSQNLGRGATNEKLF

size: once
J: TRBJ2-1
V: TRBV5-1
CDR3: ASSLALVHNEQF

size: -
J: TRBJ1-4
V: TRBV6-5
CDR3: ASSRDRLNEKLF

size: once
J: TRBJ2-1
V: TRBV5-1
CDR3: ASSPSPGVTYNEQF

size: -
J: TRBJ1-1
V: TRBV21-1
CDR3: ASSPRTGGFVGTEAF

size: -
J: TRBJ2-7
V: TRBV7-9
CDR3: ASSLGTGQEQY

size: -
J: TRBJ2-1
V: TRBV23-1
CDR3: ASSQALQGNNEQF

size: -
J: TRBJ2-7
V: TRBV30
CDR3: AWSVSGGTYEQY

size: -
J: TRBJ2-5
V: TRBV5-4
CDR3: ASSLRLASQETQY

size: -
J: TRBJ1-5
V: TRBV4-2
CDR3: ASSQIGDSNQPQH

size: -
J: TRBJ2-7
V: TRBV5-1
CDR3: ASSLGEGHLYEQY

size: -
J: TRBJ1-2
V: TRBV6-5
CDR3: ASSYSGGRYGYT

size: -
J: TRBJ1-5
V: TRBV4-2
CDR3: ASSQGAGQNSNQPQH

size: -
J: TRBJ1-6
V: TRBV13
CDR3: ASSFRAGRSPLH

size: -
J: TRBJ1-1
V: TRBV2
CDR3: ASSKDNPGTEAF

size: -
J: TRBJ2-7
V: TRBV7-6
CDR3: ASSLEIGTGPPPTYEQY

size: -
J: TRBJ1-1
V: TRBV3-1/TRBV3-2
CDR3: ASRLQGGEAF

size: -
J: TRBJ1-2
V: TRBV9
CDR3: ASSVGQGAHGYT

size: -
J: TRBJ2-1
V: TRBV12-3/TRBV12-4
CDR3: ASSTRPGNEQF

size: -
J: TRBJ2-1
V: TRBV27
CDR3: ASSLSRYNEQF

size: -
J: TRBJ1-5
V: TRBV19
CDR3: ASSIEVRGQPQH

size: -
J: TRBJ2-7
V: TRBV11-2
CDR3: ASSLGGTESSYEQY

size: -
J: TRBJ2-7
V: TRBV13
CDR3: ASSGGQRIYEQY

size: few
J: TRBJ1-6
V: TRBV10-3
CDR3: AISESAGGSPLH

size: -
J: TRBJ2-7
V: TRBV5-6
CDR3: ASRIGFRSSYEQY

size: -
J: TRBJ1-1
V: TRBV4-1
CDR3: ASSPNGARRTEAF

size: once
J: TRBJ1-1
V: TRBV7-6
CDR3: ASSLGAATEAF

size: once
J: TRBJ2-3
V: TRBV9
CDR3: ASSGALSGPSTDTQY

size: once
J: TRBJ1-1
V: TRBV3-1/TRBV3-2
CDR3: ASSQAQYTEAF

size: -
J: TRBJ2-7
V: TRBV2
CDR3: ASREQGPYEQY

size: -
J: TRBJ2-5
V: TRBV19
CDR3: ASSIVGGAGAETQY

size: -
J: TRBJ2-2
V: TRBV6-4
CDR3: ASRQGNTGELF

size: -
J: TRBJ1-1
V: TRBV11-1
CDR3: ASSLEIGNTEAF

size: -
J: TRBJ2-1
V: TRBV7-2
CDR3: ASELGGAFVNEQF

size: once
J: TRBJ1-2
V: TRBV6-5
CDR3: ASTEQGGAYYGYT

size: -
J: TRBJ2-3
V: TRBV9
CDR3: ASSVPQTSGGGDTQY

size: -
J: TRBJ2-5
V: TRBV19
CDR3: ASSIEEAYQETQY

size: -
J: TRBJ2-5
V: TRBV5-8
CDR3: ASSLGDTGQETQY

size: -
J: TRBJ1-1
V: TRBV6-2/TRBV6-3
CDR3: ASSPVGVQDEAF